This T cell receptor (beta chain) was obtained from a study of cytomegalovirus exposure and HLA in healthy donors. Study background: One earlier analysis, a look at some 180 million T cells, found around 110 million unique TCR beta sequences. Points from the study as a whole: Most of the CMV-associated TCR beta chains (in a later analysis) appeared to be HLA-restricted. Researchers catalogued 150 or so TCR beta chains as cytomegalovirus-associated. Specificity of a few CMV-associated chains for CMV antigens was verified in vitro.

As for this clone: As yet, its antigen is unknown.

CDR1 and CDR2 (germline): SQVTM, ANQGSEA. The V gene lost 3 bases and the J gene lost 4 bases, with 3 bases spanning the gap. The CDR3 sequence is 10 residues long. Vbeta (60) and Jbeta (13) primers were used in the PCR. Here immunoSEQ multiplex PCR was the method, and the copy in TCRdb shows in-frame clones only, minus some. The sample records about 90,000 clones, 65% being singletons. The specimen was PBMCs. This chain links TRBV29-1 with TRBJ2-5; unclear D gene. The sequence came from a woman aged 50 to 65 in good health and CMV-seropositive. CDR3 sequence (DNA): TGCAGCGTTGACCGAGAGACCCAGTACTTC. Amino acid sequence: CSVDRETQYF.